This T cell receptor beta chain came from a study of T cell clones after liver transplantation. As for the study in general: Subjects received no induction therapy and standard immunosuppression until randomization at 12-24 months post-transplant. Tolerance: complete withdrawal held at least one year, liver enzymes staying within twice normal. Draws occurred before transplant, before withdrawal, and after complete or failed withdrawal.

TCRdb keeps only in-frame clones here, not all; method: immunoSEQ multiplex PCR. The sample shows 25,000 to 35,000 clones, around 94% of them seen only once. The TCR sequence derives from a human patient who received a liver transplant. Part of the T cell pool may stem from the graft donor. The specimen was CD8+ T cells from blood, collected 12 months after liver transplant.

CDR3 in DNA: TGTGCCAGCCGCAACATCGGAGGGGAGAATGAGCAGTTCTTC. This translates into CASRNIGGENEQFF. V gene TRBV5-4 combines with J gene TRBJ2-1; possibly TRBD2 for D (6 bases). The ends were cut back, 7 bases at V and 7 bases at J, with 18 bases in the middle. There are 14 residues in the CDR3. From germline, CDR1 is SGHNT and CDR2 YYREEE (reference sequence).